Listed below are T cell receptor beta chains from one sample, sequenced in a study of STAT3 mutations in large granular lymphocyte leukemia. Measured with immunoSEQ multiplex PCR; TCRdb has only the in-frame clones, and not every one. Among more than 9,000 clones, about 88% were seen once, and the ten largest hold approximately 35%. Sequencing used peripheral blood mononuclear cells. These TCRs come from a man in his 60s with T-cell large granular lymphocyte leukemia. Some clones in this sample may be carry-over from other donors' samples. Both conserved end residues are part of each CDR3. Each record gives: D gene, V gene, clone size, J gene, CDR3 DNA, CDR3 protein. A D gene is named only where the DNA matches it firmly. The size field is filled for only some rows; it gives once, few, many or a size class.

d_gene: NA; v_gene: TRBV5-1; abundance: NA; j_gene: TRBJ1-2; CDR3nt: TGCGCCAGCAGCACGGGTCCTCCTGATCAAATTAGCTATGGCTACACCTTC; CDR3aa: CASSTGPPDQISYGYTF
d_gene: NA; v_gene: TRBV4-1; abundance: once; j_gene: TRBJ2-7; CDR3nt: TGCGCCAGCAGCCAATTGGGGCGGGCATCCTCCTACGAGCAGTACTTC; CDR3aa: CASSQLGRASSYEQYF
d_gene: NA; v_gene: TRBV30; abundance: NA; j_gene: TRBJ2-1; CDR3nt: TGTGCCTGGAGTGAGGTTGGCGCGGAGCAGTTCTTC; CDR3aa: CAWSEVGAEQFF
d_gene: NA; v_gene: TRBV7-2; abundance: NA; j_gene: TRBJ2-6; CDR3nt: TGTGCCAGCAGCTTAAGGGGTGGAGGGGCCAACGTCCTGACTTTC; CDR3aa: CASSLRGGGANVLTF
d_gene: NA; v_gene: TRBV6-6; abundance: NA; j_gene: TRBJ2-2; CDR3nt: TGTGCCAGCAGTTTTGGACAGTTAACCGGGGAGCTGTTTTTT; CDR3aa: CASSFGQLTGELFF
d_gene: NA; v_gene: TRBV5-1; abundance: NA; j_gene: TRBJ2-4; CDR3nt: TGCGCCAGCAGCTTGGAGGGCGTAACCAAAAACATTCAGTACTTC; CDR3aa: CASSLEGVTKNIQYF
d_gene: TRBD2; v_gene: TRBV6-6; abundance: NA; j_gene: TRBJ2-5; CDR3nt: TGTGCCAGCCGCCGGAGGGAGGGCCAGGAGACCCAGTACTTC; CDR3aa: CASRRREGQETQYF
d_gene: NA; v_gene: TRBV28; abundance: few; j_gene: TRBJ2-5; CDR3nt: TGTGCCAGCGGCGGGACAGCCTTGGAGGCCCAGTACTTC; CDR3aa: CASGGTALEAQYF
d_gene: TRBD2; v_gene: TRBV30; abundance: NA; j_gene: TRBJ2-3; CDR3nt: TGTGCCTGGAGTGTCGGGGGGAGGGCCGCAGATACGCAGTATTTT; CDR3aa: CAWSVGGRAADTQYF
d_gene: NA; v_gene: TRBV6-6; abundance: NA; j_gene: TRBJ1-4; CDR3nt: TGTGCCAGCAGTTACTCGTCGGAGGCGACGCGGGAAAAACTGTTTTTT; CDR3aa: CASSYSSEATREKLFF
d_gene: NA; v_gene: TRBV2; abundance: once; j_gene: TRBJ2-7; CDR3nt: TGTGCCAGCAGCACCCAAGGACAGACGGACGAGCAGTACTTC; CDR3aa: CASSTQGQTDEQYF
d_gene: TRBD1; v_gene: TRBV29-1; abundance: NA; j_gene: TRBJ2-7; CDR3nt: TGCAGCGTTGGGGGAGGACAGGGGGCCTACGAGCAGTACTTC; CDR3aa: CSVGGGQGAYEQYF
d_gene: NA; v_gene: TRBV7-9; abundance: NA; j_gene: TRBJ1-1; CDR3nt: TGTGCCAGCAGCTTAGGAGATAACACTGAAGCTTTCTTT; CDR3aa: CASSLGDNTEAFF
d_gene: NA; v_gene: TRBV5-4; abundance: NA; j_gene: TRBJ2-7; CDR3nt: TGTGCCAGCAGCCTACAGGGCTACGAGCAGTACTTC; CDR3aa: CASSLQGYEQYF
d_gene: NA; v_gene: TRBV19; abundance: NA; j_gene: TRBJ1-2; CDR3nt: TGTGCCAGCACGGCACAGGGTCTAGACTATGGCTACACCTTC; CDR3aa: CASTAQGLDYGYTF
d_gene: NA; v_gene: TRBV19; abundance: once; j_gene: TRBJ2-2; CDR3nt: TGTGCCAGTAGTCCTGATGCCGGGGAGCTGTTTTTT; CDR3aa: CASSPDAGELFF
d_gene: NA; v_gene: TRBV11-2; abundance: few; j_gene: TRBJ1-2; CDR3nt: TGTGCCAGCAGCCATAACAGGAGACCTAACTATGGCTACACCTTC; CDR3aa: CASSHNRRPNYGYTF